The sequence of this TCR beta chain was determined in a study of beta chain features in type 1 diabetes. There are a few counts of this clone. Sampling consisted of one heparinised blood draw per donor, averaging approximately 120 mL. Expressed TCRB transcripts got sequenced, as all isolated RNA was reverse transcribed. TCRdb's copy holds only in-frame clones and misses some; the assay was immunoSEQ multiplex PCR. The profile shows under 350,000 clones, 7% to 9% of them singletons. V lost 4 bases and J 3 bases, leaving 5 bases between the germline ends. CDR1 is SGHDT and CDR2 is YYEEEE in the germline V gene. The CDR3 is 11 amino acids.

This chain connects TRBV5-6 to TRBJ2-7, with D uncertain. Source material: central memory CD4+ T cells from blood. This clonotype was sampled from a woman aged 18-35 years in good health. The CDR3 protein is CASSAGYEQYF. DNA of the CDR3: TGTGCCAGCAGCGCAGGCTACGAGCAGTACTTC.